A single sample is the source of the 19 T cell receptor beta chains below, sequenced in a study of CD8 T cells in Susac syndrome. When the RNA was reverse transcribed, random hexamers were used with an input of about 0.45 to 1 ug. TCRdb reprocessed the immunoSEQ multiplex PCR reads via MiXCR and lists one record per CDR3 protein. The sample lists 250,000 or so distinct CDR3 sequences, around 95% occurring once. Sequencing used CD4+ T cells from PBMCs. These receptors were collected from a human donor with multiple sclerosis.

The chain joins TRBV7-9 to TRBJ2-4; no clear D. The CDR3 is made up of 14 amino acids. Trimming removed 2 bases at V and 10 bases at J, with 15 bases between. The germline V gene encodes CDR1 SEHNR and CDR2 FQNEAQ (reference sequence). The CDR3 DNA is TGTGCCAGCAGCTTATCTTCGCAGACTCCTATTCAGTACTTC. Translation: CASSLSSQTPIQYF.

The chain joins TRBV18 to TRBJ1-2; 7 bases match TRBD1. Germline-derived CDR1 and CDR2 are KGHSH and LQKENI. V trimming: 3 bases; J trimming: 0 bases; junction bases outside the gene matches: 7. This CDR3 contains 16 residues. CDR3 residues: CASSPQGQRSNYGYTF. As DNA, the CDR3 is TGTGCCAGCTCACCCCAGGGACAGCGCTCTAACTATGGCTACACCTTC.

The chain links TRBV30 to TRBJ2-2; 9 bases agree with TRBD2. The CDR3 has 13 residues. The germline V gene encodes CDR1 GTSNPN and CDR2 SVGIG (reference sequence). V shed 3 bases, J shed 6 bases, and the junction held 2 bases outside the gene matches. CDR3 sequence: CAWRERGAGELFF. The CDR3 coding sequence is TGTGCCTGGAGAGAGCGGGGGGCCGGGGAGCTGTTTTTT.

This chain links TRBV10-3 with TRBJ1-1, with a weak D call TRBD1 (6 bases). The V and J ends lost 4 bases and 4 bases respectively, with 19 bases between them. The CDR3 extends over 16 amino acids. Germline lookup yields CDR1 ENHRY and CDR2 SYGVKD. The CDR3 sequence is CAISVVKGTYGTEAFF. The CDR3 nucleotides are TGTGCCATCAGTGTCGTTAAAGGGACATACGGCACTGAAGCTTTCTTT.

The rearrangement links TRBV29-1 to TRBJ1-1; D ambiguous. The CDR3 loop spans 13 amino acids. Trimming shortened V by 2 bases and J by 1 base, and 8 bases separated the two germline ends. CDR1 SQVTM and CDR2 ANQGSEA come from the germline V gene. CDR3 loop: CSVERVKNTEAFF. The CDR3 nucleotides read TGCAGCGTTGAACGGGTTAAGAACACTGAAGCTTTCTTT.

DNA for the CDR3: TGTGCCAGCAGCCTTCTCGAGGGCTCACCCCTCCACTTT. Translation: CASSLLEGSPLHF. The genes are TRBV12-3 or TRBV12-4 and TRBJ1-6; D unclear. CDR3 length equals 13 residues. Trimming took 6 bases from V and 10 from J, leaving 13 bases between them.

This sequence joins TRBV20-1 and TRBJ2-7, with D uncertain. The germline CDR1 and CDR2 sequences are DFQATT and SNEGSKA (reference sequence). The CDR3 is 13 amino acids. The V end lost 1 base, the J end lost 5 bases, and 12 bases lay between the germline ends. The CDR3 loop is CSARGPLGDEQYV. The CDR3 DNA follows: TGCAGTGCTAGAGGTCCGCTGGGTGACGAGCAGTACGTC.

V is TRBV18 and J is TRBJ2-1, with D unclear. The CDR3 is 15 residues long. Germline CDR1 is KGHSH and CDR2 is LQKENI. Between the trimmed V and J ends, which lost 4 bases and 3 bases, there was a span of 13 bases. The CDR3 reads CASSRPGSVYNEQFF. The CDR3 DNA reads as TGTGCCAGCTCACGCCCGGGTTCCGTCTACAATGAGCAGTTCTTC.

The CDR3 DNA reads TGTGCCAGCACCCCATTCGGGACAGGGGGCATTACTGAAGCTTTCTTT. Protein product: CASTPFGTGGITEAFF. V usage is TRBV3-1 and J usage is TRBJ1-1; 12 bases agree with TRBD1. Germline V gene sequence: CDR1 LGHDT, CDR2 YNNKEL (reference sequence). The V gene end was trimmed by 7 bases and the J gene end by 5 bases; junction bases not matched to a gene: 11. The CDR3 runs to 16 residues.

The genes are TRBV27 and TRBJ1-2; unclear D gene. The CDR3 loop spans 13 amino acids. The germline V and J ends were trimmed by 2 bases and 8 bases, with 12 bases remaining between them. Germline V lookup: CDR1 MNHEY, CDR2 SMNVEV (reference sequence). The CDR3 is CASSLREGWGYTF. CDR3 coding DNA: TGTGCCAGCAGTTTACGAGAAGGGTGGGGCTACACCTTC.

The CDR3 sequence is CASSSKTGQETQYF. CDR3 DNA: TGCGCCAGCAGCTCTAAGACAGGGCAAGAGACCCAGTACTTC. The gene calls are TRBV5-1 and TRBJ2-5; 7 bases align to TRBD1. Germline lookup yields CDR1 SGHRS and CDR2 YFSETQ. V lost 3 bases, J lost 2 bases, and 4 bases stayed unmatched. The CDR3 totals 14 residues.

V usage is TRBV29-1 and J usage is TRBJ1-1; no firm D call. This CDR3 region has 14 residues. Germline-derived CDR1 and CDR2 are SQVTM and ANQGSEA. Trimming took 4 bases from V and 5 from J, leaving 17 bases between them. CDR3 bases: TGCAGCGTTGGTGGAATCGGAACGGGGACTGAAGCTTTCTTT. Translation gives CSVGGIGTGTEAFF.

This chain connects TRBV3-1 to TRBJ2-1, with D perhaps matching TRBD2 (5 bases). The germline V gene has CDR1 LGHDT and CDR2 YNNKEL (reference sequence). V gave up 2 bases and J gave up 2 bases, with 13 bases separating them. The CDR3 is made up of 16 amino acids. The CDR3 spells CASSQPLASAYNEQFF. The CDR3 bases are TGTGCCAGCAGCCAACCTCTAGCCTCAGCCTACAATGAGCAGTTCTTC.

The CDR3 region has the DNA TGTGCCAGTAGTATAGAGGGGCCGGACATCAATGAGCAGTTCTTC. Translating it yields CASSIEGPDINEQFF. V gene TRBV19 combines with J gene TRBJ2-1; weak D call: TRBD1 (5 bases). Germline values: CDR1 LNHDA, CDR2 SQIVND (reference sequence). This CDR3 has 15 amino acids. The V end was cut by 0 bases, the J end by 6 bases, with 12 bases between.

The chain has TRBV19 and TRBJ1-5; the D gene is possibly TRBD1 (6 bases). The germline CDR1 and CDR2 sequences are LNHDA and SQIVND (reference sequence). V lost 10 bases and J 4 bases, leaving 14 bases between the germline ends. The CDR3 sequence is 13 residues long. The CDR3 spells CATADSRNQPQHF. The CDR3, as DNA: TGTGCCACCGCGGACAGCCGAAATCAGCCCCAGCATTTT.

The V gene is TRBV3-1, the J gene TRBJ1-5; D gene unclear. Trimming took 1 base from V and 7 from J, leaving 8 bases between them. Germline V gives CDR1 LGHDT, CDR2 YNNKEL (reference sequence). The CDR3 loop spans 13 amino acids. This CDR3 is CASSQVHGQPQHF. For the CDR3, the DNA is TGTGCCAGCAGCCAAGTACATGGGCAGCCCCAGCATTTT.

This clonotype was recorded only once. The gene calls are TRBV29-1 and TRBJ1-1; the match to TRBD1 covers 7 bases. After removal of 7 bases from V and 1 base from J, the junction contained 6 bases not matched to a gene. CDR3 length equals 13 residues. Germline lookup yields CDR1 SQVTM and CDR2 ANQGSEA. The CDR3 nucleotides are TGCAGCGCCCGGACAGGATCGAACACTGAAGCTTTCTTT. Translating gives CSARTGSNTEAFF.

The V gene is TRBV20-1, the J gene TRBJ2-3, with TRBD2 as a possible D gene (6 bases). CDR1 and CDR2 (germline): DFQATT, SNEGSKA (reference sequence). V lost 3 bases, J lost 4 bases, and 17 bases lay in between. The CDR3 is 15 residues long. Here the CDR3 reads CSARLERAGPDTQYF. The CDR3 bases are TGCAGTGCTAGGCTCGAGCGGGCGGGTCCAGATACGCAGTATTTT.

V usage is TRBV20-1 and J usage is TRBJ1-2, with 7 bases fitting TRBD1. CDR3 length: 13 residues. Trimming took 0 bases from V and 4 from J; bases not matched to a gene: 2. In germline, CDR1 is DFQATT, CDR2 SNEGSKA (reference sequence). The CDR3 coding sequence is TGCAGTGCTAGAGAGACAGGGCTCTATGGCTACACCTTC. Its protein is CSARETGLYGYTF.